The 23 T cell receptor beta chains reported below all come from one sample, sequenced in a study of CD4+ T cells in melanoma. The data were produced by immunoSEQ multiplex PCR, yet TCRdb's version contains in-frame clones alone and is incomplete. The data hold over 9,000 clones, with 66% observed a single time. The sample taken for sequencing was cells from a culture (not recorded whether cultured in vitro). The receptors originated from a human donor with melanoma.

The CDR3, as DNA: TGCGCCAGCAGCTCGGGACGCGACTATGGCTACACCTTC. This codes for CASSSGRDYGYTF. The chain recombines TRBV5-1 with TRBJ1-2, with D possibly matching TRBD1 (5 bases). The CDR3 loop spans 13 amino acids. CDR1 and CDR2 from the germline V gene are SGHRS and YFSETQ. Between the trimmed V and J ends, which lost 3 bases and 3 bases, there was a span of 9 bases.

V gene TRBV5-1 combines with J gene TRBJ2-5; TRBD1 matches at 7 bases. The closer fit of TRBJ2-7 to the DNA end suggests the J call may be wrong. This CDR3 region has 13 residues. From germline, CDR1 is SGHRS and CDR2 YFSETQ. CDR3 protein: CASSSTGVHEQYF. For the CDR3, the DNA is TGCGCCAGCAGCTCTACAGGGGTCCACGAGCAGTACTTC.

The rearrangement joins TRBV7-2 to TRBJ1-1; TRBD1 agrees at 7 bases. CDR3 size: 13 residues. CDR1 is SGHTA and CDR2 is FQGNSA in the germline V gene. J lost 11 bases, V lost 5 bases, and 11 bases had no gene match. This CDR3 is CASSPKTGLGAFF. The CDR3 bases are TGTGCCAGCAGCCCTAAGACAGGGCTTGGGGCTTTCTTT.

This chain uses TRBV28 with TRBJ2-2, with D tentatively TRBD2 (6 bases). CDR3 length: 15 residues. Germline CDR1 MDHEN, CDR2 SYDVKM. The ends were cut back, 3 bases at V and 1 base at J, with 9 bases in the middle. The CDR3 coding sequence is TGTGCCAGCAGTTTTCGGCGGGGGAACACCGGGGAGCTGTTTTTT. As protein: CASSFRRGNTGELFF.

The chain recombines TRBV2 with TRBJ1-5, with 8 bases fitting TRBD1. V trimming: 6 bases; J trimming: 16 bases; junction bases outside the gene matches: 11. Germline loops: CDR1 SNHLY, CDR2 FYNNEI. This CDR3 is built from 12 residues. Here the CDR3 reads CASRPTGGPQHF. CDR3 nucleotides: TGTGCCAGCAGACCAACAGGGGGGCCACAACATTTT.

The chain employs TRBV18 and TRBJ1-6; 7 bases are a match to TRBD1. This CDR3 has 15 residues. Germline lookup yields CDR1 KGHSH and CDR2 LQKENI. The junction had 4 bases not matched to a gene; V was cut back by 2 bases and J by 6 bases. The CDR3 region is CASSPGQAFNSPLHF. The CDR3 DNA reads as TGTGCCAGCTCACCAGGACAGGCCTTTAATTCACCCCTCCACTTT. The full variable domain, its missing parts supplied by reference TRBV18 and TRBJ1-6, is NAGVMQNPRHLVRRRGQEARLRCSPMKGHSHVYWYRQLPEEGLKFMVYLQKENIIDESGMPKERFSAEFPKEGPSILRIQQVVRGDSAAYFCASSPGQAFNSPLHFGNGTRLTVT.

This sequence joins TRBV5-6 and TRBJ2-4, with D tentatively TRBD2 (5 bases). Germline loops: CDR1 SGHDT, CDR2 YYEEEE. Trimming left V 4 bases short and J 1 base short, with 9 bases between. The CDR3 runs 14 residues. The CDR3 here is CASSPTGAKNIQYF. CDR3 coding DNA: TGTGCCAGCAGCCCCACGGGGGCCAAAAACATTCAGTACTTC.

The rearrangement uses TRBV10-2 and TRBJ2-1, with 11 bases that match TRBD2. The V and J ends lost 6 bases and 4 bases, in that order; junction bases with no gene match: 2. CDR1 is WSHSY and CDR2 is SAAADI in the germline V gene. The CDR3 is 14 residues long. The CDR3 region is CASRLAGAYNEQFF. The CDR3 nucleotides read TGCGCCAGCAGACTAGCGGGGGCGTACAATGAGCAGTTCTTC.

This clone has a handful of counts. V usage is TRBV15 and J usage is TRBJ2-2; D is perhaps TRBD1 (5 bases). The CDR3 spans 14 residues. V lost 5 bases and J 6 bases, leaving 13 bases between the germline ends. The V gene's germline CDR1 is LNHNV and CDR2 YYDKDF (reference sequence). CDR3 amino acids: CATSLTAGSGELFF. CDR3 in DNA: TGTGCCACCAGCCTCACGGCAGGGTCCGGGGAGCTGTTTTTT.

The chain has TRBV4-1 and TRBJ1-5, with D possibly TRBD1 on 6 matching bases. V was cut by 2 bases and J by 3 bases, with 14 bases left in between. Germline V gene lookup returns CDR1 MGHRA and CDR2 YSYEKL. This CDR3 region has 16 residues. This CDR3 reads CASSQSGAFPNQPQHF. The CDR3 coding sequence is TGCGCCAGCAGCCAATCAGGGGCCTTCCCCAATCAGCCCCAGCATTTT.

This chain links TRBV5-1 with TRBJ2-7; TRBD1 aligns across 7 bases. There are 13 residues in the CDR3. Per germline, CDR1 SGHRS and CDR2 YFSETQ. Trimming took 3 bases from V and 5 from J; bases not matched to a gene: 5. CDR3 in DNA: TGCGCCAGCAGCTCTACAGGGGTCCACGAGCAGTACTTC. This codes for CASSSTGVHEQYF.

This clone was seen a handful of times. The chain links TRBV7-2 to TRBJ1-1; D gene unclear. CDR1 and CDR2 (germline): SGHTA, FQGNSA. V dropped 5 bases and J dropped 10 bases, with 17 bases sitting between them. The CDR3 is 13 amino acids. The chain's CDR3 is CASSPTSGTVAFF. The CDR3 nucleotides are TGTGCCAGCAGCCCCACCTCGGGAACCGTAGCTTTCTTT.

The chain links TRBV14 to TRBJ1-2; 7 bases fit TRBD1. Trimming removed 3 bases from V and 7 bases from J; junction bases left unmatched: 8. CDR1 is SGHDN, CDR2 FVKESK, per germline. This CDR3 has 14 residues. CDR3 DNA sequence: TGTGCCAGCAGCCATGAAAGGGGGCTGGTTGGCTACACCTTC. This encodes CASSHERGLVGYTF.

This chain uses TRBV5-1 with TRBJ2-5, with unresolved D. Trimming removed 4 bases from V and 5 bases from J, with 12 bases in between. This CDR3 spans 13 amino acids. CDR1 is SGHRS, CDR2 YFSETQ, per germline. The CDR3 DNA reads TGCGCCAGCAGCGAGTCAGGATATGAGACCCAGTACTTC. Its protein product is CASSESGYETQYF.

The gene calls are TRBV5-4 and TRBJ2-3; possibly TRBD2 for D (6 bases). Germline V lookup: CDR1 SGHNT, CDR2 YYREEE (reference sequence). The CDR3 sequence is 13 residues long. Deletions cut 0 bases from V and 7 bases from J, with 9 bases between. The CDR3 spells CASSLALAYTQYF. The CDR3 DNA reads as TGTGCCAGCAGCTTGGCTCTAGCGTATACGCAGTATTTT. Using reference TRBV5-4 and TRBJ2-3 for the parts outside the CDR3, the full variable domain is ETGVTQSPTHLIKTRGQQVTLRCSSQSGHNTVSWYQQALGQGPQFIFQYYREEENGRGNFPPRFSGLQFPNYSSELNVNALELDDSALYLCASSLALAYTQYFGPGTRLTVL.

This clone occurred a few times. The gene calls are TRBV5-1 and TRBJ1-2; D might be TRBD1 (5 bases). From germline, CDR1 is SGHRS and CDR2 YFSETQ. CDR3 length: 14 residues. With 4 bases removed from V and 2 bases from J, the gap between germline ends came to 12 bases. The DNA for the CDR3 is TGCGCCAGCAGCACCACAGGTGCCAACTATGGCTACACCTTC. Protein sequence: CASSTTGANYGYTF.

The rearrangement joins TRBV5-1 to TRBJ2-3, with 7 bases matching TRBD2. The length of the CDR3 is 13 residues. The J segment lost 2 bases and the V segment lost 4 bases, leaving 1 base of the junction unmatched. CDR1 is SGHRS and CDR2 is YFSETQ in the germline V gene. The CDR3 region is CASSGDYTDTQYF. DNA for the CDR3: TGCGCCAGCAGCGGGGACTACACAGATACGCAGTATTTT.

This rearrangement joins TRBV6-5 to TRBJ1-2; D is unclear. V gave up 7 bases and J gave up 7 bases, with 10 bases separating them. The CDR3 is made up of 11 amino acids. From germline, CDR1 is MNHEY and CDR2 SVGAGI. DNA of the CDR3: TGTGCCAGCACGCACGGTTCTGGCTACACCTTC. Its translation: CASTHGSGYTF.

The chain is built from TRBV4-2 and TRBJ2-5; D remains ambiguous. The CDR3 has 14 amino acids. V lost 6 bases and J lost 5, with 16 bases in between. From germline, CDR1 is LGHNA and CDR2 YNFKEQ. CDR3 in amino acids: CASRGLGRRETQYF. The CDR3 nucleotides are TGTGCCAGCAGAGGGTTAGGACGAAGGGAGACCCAGTACTTC.

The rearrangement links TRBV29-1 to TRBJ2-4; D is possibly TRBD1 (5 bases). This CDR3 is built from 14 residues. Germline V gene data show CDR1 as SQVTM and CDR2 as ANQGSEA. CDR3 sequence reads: CSMTTAGDRNIQYF. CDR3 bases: TGCAGTATGACGACAGCCGGAGATCGAAACATTCAGTACTTC.

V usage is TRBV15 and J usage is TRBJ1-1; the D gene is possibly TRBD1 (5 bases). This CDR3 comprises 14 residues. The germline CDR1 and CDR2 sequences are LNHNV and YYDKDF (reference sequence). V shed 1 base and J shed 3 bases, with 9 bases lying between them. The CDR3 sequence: CATSRGTGYTEAFF. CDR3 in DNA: TGTGCCACCAGCAGAGGAACAGGATACACTGAAGCTTTCTTT. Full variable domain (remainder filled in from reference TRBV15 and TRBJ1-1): DAMVIQNPRYQVTQFGKPVTLSCSQTLNHNVMYWYQQKSSQAPKLLFHYYDKDFNNEADTPDNFQSRRPNTSFCFLDIRSPGLGDTAMYLCATSRGTGYTEAFFGQGTRLTVV.

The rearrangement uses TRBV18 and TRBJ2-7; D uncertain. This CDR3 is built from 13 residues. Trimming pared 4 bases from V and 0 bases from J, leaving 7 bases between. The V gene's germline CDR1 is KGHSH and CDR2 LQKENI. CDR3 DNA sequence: TGTGCCAGCTCACAAGGGAACTCCTACGAGCAGTACTTC. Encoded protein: CASSQGNSYEQYF. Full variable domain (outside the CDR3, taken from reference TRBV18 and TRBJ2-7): NAGVMQNPRHLVRRRGQEARLRCSPMKGHSHVYWYRQLPEEGLKFMVYLQKENIIDESGMPKERFSAEFPKEGPSILRIQQVVRGDSAAYFCASSQGNSYEQYFGPGTRLTVT.

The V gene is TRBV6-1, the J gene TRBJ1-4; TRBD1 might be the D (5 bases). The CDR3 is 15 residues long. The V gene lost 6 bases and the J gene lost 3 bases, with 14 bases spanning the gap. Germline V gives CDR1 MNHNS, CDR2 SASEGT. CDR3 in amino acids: CASRKPGTANEKLFF. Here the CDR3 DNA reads TGTGCCAGCAGAAAGCCAGGGACGGCTAATGAAAAACTGTTTTTT.